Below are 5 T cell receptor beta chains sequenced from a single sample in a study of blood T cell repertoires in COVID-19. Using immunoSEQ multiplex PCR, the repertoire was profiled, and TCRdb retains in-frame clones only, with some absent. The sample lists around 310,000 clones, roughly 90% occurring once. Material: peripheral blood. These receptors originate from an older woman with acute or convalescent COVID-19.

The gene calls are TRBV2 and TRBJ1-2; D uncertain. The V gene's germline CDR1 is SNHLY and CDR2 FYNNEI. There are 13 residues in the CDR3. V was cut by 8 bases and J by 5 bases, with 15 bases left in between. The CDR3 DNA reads TGTGCCAGCTGCGGAAGCACGGGGTATGGCTACACCTTC. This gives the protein CASCGSTGYGYTF.

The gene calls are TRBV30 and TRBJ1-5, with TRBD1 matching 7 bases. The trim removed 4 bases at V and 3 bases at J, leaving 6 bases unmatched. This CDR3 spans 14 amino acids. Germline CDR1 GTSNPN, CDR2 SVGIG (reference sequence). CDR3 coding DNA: TGTGCCTGGAAGAGACAGGGATACAATCAGCCCCAGCATTTT. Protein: CAWKRQGYNQPQHF.

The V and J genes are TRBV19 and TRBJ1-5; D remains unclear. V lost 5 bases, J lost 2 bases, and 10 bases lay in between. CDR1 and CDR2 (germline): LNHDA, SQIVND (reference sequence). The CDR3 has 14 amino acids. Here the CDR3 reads CASSYSSGNQPQHF. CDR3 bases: TGTGCCAGTAGTTATAGTTCCGGCAATCAGCCCCAGCATTTT.

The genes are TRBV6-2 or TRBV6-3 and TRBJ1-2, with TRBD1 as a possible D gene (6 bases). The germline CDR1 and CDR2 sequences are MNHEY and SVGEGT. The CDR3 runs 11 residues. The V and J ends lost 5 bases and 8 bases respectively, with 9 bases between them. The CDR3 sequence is CASSRTDGYTF. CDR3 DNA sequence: TGTGCCAGCAGTCGGACAGACGGCTACACCTTC.

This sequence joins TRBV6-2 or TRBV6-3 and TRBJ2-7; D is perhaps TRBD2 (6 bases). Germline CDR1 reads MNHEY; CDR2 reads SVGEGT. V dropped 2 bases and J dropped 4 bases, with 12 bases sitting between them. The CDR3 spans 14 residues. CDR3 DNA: TGTGCCAGCAGTTACATGGGACTCATATACGAGCAGTACTTC. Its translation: CASSYMGLIYEQYF.